A single sample is the source of the 8 T cell receptor beta chains below, sequenced in a study of T cells in Graves' hyperthyroidism and ophthalmopathy. It was RNA transcripts that yielded the amplified TCR beta CDR3 regions. TCR CDR3 underwent first-round RT-PCR with the HTBI primer set. From the multiplex PCR reads, TCRdb called clonotypes with MiXCR, one entry per CDR3 protein. The sample includes roughly 700,000 distinct CDR3 sequences, around 15% seen only once; the top ten take 10%. Sequences were obtained from blood. The receptor source for this set is a woman younger than 30 with Graves' hyperthyroidism.

This clonotype was seen at least ten times. The V and J genes are TRBV20-1 and TRBJ1-5, with 9 bases identical to TRBD1. The trim removed 4 bases at V and 5 bases at J, leaving 3 bases unmatched. The CDR3 spans 13 residues. Germline V gives CDR1 DFQATT, CDR2 SNEGSKA (reference sequence). The CDR3, as DNA: TGCAGTGCTAACAGGGGGCAAGATCAGCCCCAGCATTTT. Residues: CSANRGQDQPQHF.

The chain has TRBV19 and TRBJ2-7, with unresolved D. Between the trimmed V and J ends, which lost 5 bases and 3 bases, there was a span of 11 bases. This CDR3 spans 13 amino acids. CDR1 and CDR2 (germline): LNHDA, SQIVND (reference sequence). CDR3 loop: CASSSQVDYEQYF. The CDR3 DNA is TGTGCCAGTAGTTCCCAAGTGGACTACGAGCAGTACTTC.

CDR3 nucleotides: TGTGCCAGCAGCCCGGCCGGGGCCTGGAGCACTGAAGCTTTCTTT. Its protein product is CASSPAGAWSTEAFF. This sequence joins TRBV9 and TRBJ1-1; TRBD1 is a possible D gene (5 bases). Trimming cost V 4 bases and J 4 bases, with 17 bases left between them. Germline loops: CDR1 SGDLS, CDR2 YYNGEE. The CDR3 has 15 amino acids.

Many counts were recorded for this clonotype. The gene calls are TRBV11-2 and TRBJ2-3; no clear D gene. In germline, CDR1 is SGHAT, CDR2 FQNNGV. The length of the CDR3 is 13 residues. V was trimmed by 0 bases and J by 3 bases, leaving 4 bases between them. CDR3 nucleotide sequence: TGTGCCAGCAGCTTAGATAGAACAGATACGCAGTATTTT. Translation gives CASSLDRTDTQYF.

This chain connects TRBV20-1 to TRBJ1-3, with D unresolved. This CDR3 comprises 14 residues. Trimming removed 6 bases from V and 0 bases from J, with 12 bases in between. Germline V lookup: CDR1 DFQATT, CDR2 SNEGSKA (reference sequence). The DNA for the CDR3 is TGCAGTGCCTCCTATTCAAGCTCTGGAAACACCATATATTTT. The encoded protein is CSASYSSSGNTIYF.

This clonotype showed up just a few times. V and J are TRBV6-4 and TRBJ2-1, with 7 positions matching TRBD2. V lost 0 bases to trimming and J lost 7 bases; unmatched junction nucleotides: 9. CDR3 size: 16 residues. Germline V gene data show CDR1 as MRHNA and CDR2 as SNTAGT. The CDR3 DNA reads as TGTGCCAGCAGTGACTCTGGGGCGGGAGCGGAAAATGAGCAGTTCTTC. Encoded protein: CASSDSGAGAENEQFF.

This clonotype has a handful of counts. This rearrangement joins TRBV20-1 to TRBJ2-1; D may correspond to TRBD1 or TRBD2 (5 bases each). The J call is doubtful: the DNA matches TRBJ2-7 better. This CDR3 has 13 residues. From germline, CDR1 is DFQATT and CDR2 SNEGSKA (reference sequence). The CDR3 loop is CSARGGGYNEQYF. DNA of the CDR3: TGCAGTGCTAGAGGTGGGGGTTACAATGAGCAGTACTTC.

This clonotype showed up just a few times. This chain connects TRBV7-2 to TRBJ1-3; D perhaps matches TRBD1 (5 bases). Germline loops: CDR1 SGHTA, CDR2 FQGNSA. CDR3 length: 15 residues. With 3 bases removed from V and 0 bases from J, the gap between germline ends came to 9 bases. The CDR3 sequence is CASSLSGYSGNTIYF. The CDR3 DNA reads as TGTGCCAGCAGCTTGTCAGGGTACTCTGGAAACACCATATATTTT.